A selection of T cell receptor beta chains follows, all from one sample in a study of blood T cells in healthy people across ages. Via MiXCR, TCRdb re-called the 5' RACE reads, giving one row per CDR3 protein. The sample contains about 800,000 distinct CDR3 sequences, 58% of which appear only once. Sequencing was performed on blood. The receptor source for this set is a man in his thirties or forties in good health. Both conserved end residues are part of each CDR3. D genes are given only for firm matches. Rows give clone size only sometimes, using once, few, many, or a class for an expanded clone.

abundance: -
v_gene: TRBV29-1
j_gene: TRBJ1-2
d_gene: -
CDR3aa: CSIRPGYTF
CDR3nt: TGCAGCATTCGCCCTGGCTACACCTTC

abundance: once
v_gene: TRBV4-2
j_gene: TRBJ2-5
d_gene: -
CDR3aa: CASSQVRQGSQTQYF
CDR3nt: TGTGCCAGCAGCCAAGTCCGGCAGGGGTCCCAGACCCAGTACTTC

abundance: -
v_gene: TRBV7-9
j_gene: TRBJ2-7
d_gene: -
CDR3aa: CASIGGGGNYEQYF
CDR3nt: TGTGCCAGCATCGGGGGAGGGGGAAACTACGAGCAGTACTTC

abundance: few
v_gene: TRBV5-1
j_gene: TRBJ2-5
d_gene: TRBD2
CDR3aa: CASSLRVAGVGETQYF
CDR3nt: TGCGCCAGCAGCTTGCGGGTAGCGGGAGTGGGAGAGACCCAGTACTTC

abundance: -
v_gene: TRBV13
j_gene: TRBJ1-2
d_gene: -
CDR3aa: CASSHNREIYGYTF
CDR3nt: TGTGCCAGCAGTCACAACAGGGAAATCTATGGCTACACCTTC

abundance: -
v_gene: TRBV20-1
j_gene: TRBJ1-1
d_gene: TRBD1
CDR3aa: CSALDPRQGTNTEAFF
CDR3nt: TGCAGTGCCCTGGACCCGCGACAGGGGACGAACACTGAAGCTTTCTTT

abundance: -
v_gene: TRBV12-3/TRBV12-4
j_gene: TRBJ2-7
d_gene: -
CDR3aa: CASTLENSYEQYF
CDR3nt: TGTGCCAGCACCCTGGAGAACTCCTACGAGCAGTACTTC

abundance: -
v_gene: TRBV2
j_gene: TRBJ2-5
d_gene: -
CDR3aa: CASSVETFGMAPADQYF
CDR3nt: TGTGCCAGCAGTGTTGAGACGTTTGGTATGGCCCCTGCGGACCAGTACTTC

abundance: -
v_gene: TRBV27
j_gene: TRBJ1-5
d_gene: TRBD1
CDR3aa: CASSWGQGNNQPQHF
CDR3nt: TGTGCCAGCAGTTGGGGACAGGGGAACAATCAGCCCCAGCATTTT

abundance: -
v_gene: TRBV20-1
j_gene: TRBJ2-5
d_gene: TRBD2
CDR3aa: CSARRITSGGETQYF
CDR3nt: TGCAGTGCTAGGCGGATAACTAGCGGGGGTGAGACCCAGTACTTC

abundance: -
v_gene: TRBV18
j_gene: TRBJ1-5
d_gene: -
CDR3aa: CASSPGNNQPQHF
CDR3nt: TGTGCCAGCTCACCAGGGAACAATCAGCCCCAGCATTTT

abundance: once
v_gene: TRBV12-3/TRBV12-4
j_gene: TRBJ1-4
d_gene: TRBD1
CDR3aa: CASSPWTGRGEKLFF
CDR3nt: TGTGCCAGCAGTCCATGGACAGGGCGTGGTGAAAAACTGTTTTTT

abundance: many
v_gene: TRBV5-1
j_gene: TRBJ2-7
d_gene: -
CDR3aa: CASSAGPGSYEQYF
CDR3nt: TGCGCCAGCAGCGCCGGACCGGGATCTTACGAGCAGTACTTC

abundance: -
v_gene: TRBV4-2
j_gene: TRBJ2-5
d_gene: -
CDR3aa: CASSYLLGGQETQYF
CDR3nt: TGTGCCAGCAGCTATCTCCTGGGGGGCCAGGAGACCCAGTACTTC

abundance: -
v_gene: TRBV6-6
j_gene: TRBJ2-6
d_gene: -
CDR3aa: CASEGGSGANVLTF
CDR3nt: TGTGCCTCAGAGGGGGGCTCTGGGGCCAACGTCCTGACTTTC

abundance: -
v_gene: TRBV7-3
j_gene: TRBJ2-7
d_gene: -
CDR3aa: CASSLFMSEQYF
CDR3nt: TGTGCCAGCAGCTTATTCATGTCCGAGCAGTACTTC

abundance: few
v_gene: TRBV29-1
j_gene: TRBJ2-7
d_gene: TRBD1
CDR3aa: CSAQAGQGTLDEQYF
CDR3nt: TGCAGCGCCCAAGCCGGACAGGGTACTCTCGACGAGCAGTACTTC

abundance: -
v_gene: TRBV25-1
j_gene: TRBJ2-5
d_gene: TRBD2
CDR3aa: CASSDSGRAQETQYF
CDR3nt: TGTGCCAGCAGTGATAGCGGGAGGGCCCAGGAGACCCAGTACTTC

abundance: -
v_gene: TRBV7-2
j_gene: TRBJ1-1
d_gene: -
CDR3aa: CASSLALTGSGTEAFF
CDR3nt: TGTGCCAGCAGCTTAGCTTTAACAGGGTCTGGTACTGAAGCTTTCTTT

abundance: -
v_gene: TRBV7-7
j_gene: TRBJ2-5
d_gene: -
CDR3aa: CASTASLAQETQYF
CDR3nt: TGTGCCAGCACCGCAAGCCTAGCCCAAGAGACCCAGTACTTC

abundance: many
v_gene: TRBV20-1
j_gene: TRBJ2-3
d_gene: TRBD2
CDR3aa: CSARTGGVSTDTQYF
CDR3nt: TGCAGTGCTAGAACCGGGGGGGTTAGCACAGATACGCAGTATTTT

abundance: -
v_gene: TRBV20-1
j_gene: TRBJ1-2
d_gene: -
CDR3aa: CSARVQGRLNYGYTF
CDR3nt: TGCAGTGCTAGGGTACAGGGAAGACTTAACTATGGCTACACCTTC

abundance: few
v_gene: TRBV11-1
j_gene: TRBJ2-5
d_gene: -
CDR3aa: CASSPNEGQETQYF
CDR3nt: TGTGCCAGCAGCCCTAACGAGGGCCAAGAGACCCAGTACTTC

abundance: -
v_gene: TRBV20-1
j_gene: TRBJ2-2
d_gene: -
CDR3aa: CSARGRADAGELFF
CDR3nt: TGCAGTGCTAGAGGGAGGGCCGACGCCGGGGAGCTGTTTTTT

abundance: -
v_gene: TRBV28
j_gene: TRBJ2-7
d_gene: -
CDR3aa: CASSIALGGGYEQYF
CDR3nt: TGTGCCAGCAGCATCGCGCTGGGGGGTGGGTACGAGCAGTACTTC

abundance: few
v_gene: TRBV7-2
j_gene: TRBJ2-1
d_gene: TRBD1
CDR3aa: CASSDGTGEQFF
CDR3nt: TGTGCCAGCAGCGATGGGACAGGGGAGCAGTTCTTC

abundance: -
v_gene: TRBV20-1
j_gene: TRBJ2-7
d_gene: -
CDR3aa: CSATGVGYEQYF
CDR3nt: TGCAGTGCTACGGGGGTAGGGTACGAGCAGTACTTC

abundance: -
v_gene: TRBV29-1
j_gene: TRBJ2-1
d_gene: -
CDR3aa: CSVFQGSYNEQFF
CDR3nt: TGCAGCGTTTTCCAGGGCTCCTACAATGAGCAGTTCTTC

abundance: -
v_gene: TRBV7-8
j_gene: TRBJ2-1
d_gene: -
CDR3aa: CASSGGTRGNEQFF
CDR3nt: TGTGCCAGCTCGGGGGGCACAAGGGGGAATGAGCAGTTCTTC

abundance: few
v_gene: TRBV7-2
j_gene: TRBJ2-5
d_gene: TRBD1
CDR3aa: CASSSSPGGRLGETQYF
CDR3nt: TGTGCCAGCAGCTCATCCCCAGGGGGTCGGCTTGGGGAGACCCAGTACTTC

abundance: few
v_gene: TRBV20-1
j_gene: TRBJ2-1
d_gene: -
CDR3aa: CSANIQSREQFF
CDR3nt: TGCAGTGCTAATATACAGTCCCGTGAGCAGTTCTTC

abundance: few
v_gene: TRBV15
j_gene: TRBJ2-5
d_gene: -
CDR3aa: CATSSSLDRGKETQYF
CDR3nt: TGTGCCACCAGCTCCTCCCTAGACAGAGGGAAGGAGACCCAGTACTTC

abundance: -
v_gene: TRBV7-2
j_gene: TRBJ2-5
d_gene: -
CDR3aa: CASSPRSGGKETQYF
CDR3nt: TGTGCCAGCAGCCCCAGGTCTGGGGGCAAGGAGACCCAGTACTTC

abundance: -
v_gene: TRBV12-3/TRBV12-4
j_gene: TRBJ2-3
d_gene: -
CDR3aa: CASRSAGTDTQYF
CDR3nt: TGTGCCAGCCGAAGCGCGGGCACAGATACGCAGTATTTT

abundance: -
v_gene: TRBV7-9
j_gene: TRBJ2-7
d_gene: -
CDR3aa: CASSFGRENEQYF
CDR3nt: TGTGCCAGCAGCTTTGGCCGGGAGAACGAGCAGTACTTC

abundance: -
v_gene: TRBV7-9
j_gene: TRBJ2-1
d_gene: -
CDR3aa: CASSTGLQGDVDEQFF
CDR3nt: TGTGCCAGCAGCACCGGGCTCCAGGGAGATGTAGATGAGCAGTTCTTC

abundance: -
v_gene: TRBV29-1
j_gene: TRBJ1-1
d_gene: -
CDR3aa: CGVEAQAGWNTEAFF
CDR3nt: TGCGGCGTTGAAGCGCAGGCGGGGTGGAACACTGAAGCTTTCTTT

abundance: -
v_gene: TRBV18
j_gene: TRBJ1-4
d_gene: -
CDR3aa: CASSPVGATNEKLFF
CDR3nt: TGTGCCAGCTCACCGGTCGGTGCAACTAATGAAAAACTGTTTTTT

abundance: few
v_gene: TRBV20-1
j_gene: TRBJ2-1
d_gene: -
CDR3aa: CSAPVTGTDNEQFF
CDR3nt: TGCAGTGCGCCAGTAACGGGGACCGACAATGAGCAGTTCTTC

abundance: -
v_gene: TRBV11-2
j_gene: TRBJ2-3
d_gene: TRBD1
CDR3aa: CASSLNRDSLEAQYF
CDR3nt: TGTGCCAGCAGCTTAAACCGGGACAGCTTAGAGGCGCAGTATTTT

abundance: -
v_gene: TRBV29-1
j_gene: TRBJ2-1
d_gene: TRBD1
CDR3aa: CSVGQGIYNEQFF
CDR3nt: TGCAGCGTTGGACAGGGCATTTACAATGAGCAGTTCTTC

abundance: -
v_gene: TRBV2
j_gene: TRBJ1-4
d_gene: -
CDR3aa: CASSGEATNEKLFF
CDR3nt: TGTGCCAGCTCAGGGGAAGCAACTAATGAAAAACTGTTTTTT

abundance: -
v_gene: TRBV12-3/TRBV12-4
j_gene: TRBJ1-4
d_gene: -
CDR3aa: CASSLGAQTNEKLFF
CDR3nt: TGTGCCAGCAGTTTGGGGGCACAGACTAATGAAAAACTGTTTTTT

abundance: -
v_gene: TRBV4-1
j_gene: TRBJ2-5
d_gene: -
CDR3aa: CASSQGYQVETQYF
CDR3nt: TGCGCCAGCAGCCAGGGGTATCAGGTCGAGACCCAGTACTTC

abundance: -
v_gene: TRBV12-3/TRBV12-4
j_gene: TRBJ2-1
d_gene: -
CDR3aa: CASIFTTMSSYNEQFF
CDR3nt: TGTGCCAGCATTTTTACTACTATGAGCTCCTACAATGAGCAGTTCTTC

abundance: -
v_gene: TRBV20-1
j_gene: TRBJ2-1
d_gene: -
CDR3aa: CSANSDGPGNNEQFF
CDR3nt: TGCAGTGCCAATTCAGACGGCCCGGGAAACAATGAGCAGTTCTTC

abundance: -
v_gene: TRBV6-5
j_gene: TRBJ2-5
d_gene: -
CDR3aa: CASSDRWEAGQETQYF
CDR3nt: TGTGCCAGCAGTGACAGGTGGGAAGCGGGCCAAGAGACCCAGTACTTC

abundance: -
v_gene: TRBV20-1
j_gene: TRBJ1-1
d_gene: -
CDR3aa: CSASEQGNTEAFF
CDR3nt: TGCAGTGCTAGCGAACAGGGGAACACTGAAGCTTTCTTT

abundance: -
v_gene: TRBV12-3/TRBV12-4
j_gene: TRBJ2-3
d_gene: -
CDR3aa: CASNPGAGTQYF
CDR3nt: TGTGCCAGCAATCCCGGGGCCGGCACGCAGTATTTT

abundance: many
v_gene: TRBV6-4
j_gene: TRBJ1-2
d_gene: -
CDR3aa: CASSETGSGGYTF
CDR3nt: TGTGCCAGCAGCGAGACAGGTTCTGGAGGCTACACCTTC

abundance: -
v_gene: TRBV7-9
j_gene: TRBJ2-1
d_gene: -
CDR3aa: CASSRVQAEPTQFF
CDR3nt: TGTGCCAGCAGCAGGGTCCAGGCTGAGCCCACCCAGTTCTTC